This paragraph reports one TCR beta chain. This clone was seen a few times. There is no known antigen for this receptor. Qualities for individual bases were not recorded, and no much larger clone is one base off. Genomic DNA was extracted from sorted cells for sequencing of the TCRbeta CDR3 region. The immunoSEQ Assay was used for sequencing of TCRbeta CDR3 regions. Here the immuneACCESS table is served through TCRdb, limited to in-frame sequences with V and J called. Missing clones are a known gap in these copies; in checked studies unresolved V genes cover under half, and the rest lacks a known reason. In this sample the table shows under 100,000 clones, more than 65% of which occur a single time. Roughly 4.8% of the sample belongs to the ten largest clones. The trim is 2 bases for V and 6 bases for J, with a gap of 13 bases between the germline ends. CDR1 GTSNPN and CDR2 SVGIG were looked up in the germline V gene (reference sequence). CDR3 length: 13 amino acids, cysteine to phenylalanine. The only DNA kept is the CDR3, 39 bases in frame from the first base.

The sample belongs to a study of OX40 agonist ivuxolimab in advanced cancers. For the study in its entirety: Ivuxolimab, which targeted the costimulatory receptor OX40 (CD134), was an agonistic, fully human IgG2 monoclonal antibody. The purpose of peripheral TCRbeta sequencing was to test whether ivuxolimab changed TCR sequence diversity and led to clonal T-cell expansion. Partial responses occurred in three dose-escalation patients: two with cutaneous melanoma and one with hepatocellular carcinoma. The paper reports the monotherapy dose-escalation portion (N of about 50 patients) of the phase I ivuxolimab trial. Intravenous ivuxolimab was administered to patients every 2 weeks at six dose levels: 0.01, 0.1, 0.3, 1.5, 3 and 10 mg/kg. In the dose-escalation cohort, 82.7% of patients were male, and the mean age was roughly 60 years, with a range of 23 to 79. Of the 50 to 55 patients in dose escalation, 19 had hepatocellular carcinoma, some 15 had melanoma, 9 had renal cell carcinoma and 9 had head and neck cancer. Patients were allowed to have had prior anti-PD-1, anti-PD-L1 or anti-CTLA-4 therapy, and around 40% of the dose-escalation patients had previously received checkpoint inhibitors. Points the paper makes about the study in general: Which antigens the clonally expanded peripheral T cells were specific for was not determined. At doses of 0.1 to 3.0 mg/kg, clonal expansion of both CD4+ and CD8+ T cells in blood was seen between baseline and week 6. In the 0.1-3.0 mg/kg groups, partial responders were among the patients with the lowest normalized peripheral clonal expansion, particularly in CD8+ T cells. Low levels of normalized T-cell clonal expansion were also shown by some nonresponding patients. On average, CD8+ T cells showed more expanded clones than CD4+ T cells after ivuxolimab.

Patients with a history of autoimmune disease or receiving systemic immunosuppression were excluded from the trial. Peripheral blood for TCR sequencing was collected from all dose cohorts at baseline, on cycle 4 day 1, and on cycle 7 day 1. Samples were obtained from an open-label, multicenter, first-in-human phase I dose-escalation trial of ivuxolimab. Adults with locally advanced or metastatic melanoma, renal cell, hepatocellular, or head and neck squamous cell carcinoma were enrolled in the trial. Before TCR sequencing, CD4+ T cells and CD8+ T cells from peripheral blood were sorted into separate populations.

The clonotype was recovered from an adult with an advanced solid tumor such as melanoma, head and neck, liver or kidney cancer. Sequenced here: CD4+ or CD8+ T cells sorted from blood, sampled in a trial of the OX40 agonist ivuxolimab. The chain uses TRBV30 and TRBJ1-2, and perhaps TRBD1 as D gene, on 6 matching bases. The nucleotide sequence is TGTGCCTGGAGTCCGGGACATCGGAATGGCTACACCTTC. Its amino acids are CAWSPGHRNGYTF. The CDR3, completed at both ends by the reference TRBV30 and TRBJ1-2 genes, gives the full variable domain SQTIHQWPATLVQPVGSPLSLECTVEGTSNPNLYWYRQAAGRGLQLLFYSVGIGQISSEVPQNLSASRPQDRQFILSSKKLLLSDSGFYLCAWSPGHRNGYTFGSGTRLTVV.